This T cell receptor (beta chain) was identified during a study of cytomegalovirus exposure and HLA in healthy donors. Study outcomes and limitations: Productive rates of about 87% or about 30% were seen for most TCR beta V segments in an earlier analysis. In vitro experiments confirmed that a few CMV-associated chains were specific for CMV antigens. Likely technical artifact: a cluster of highly shared sequence variants. Owing to their indistinguishability, certain V segments, notably TRBV6-2 and TRBV6-3, were excluded.

Primers for the PCR totalled 60 Vbeta and 13 Jbeta. Generated by immunoSEQ multiplex PCR, the TCRdb table keeps only in-frame clones and is missing some. The sample shows about 190,000 clones, roughly 82% of them seen only once. The CDR3 contains 13 residues. Germline V gene sequence: CDR1 SGDLS, CDR2 YYNGEE. V was clipped by 4 bases and J by 6 bases, with 14 bases between them. As regards this clone: Antigen unknown.

The TCR was taken from a woman between 50 and 59 years old in good health and CMV-seropositive. This chain uses TRBV9 with TRBJ2-7; D is unresolved. The sample was PBMCs. DNA for the CDR3: TGTGCCAGCAGCCTCTCCAGGTCTGGCGAGCAGTACTTC. Its protein is CASSLSRSGEQYF.